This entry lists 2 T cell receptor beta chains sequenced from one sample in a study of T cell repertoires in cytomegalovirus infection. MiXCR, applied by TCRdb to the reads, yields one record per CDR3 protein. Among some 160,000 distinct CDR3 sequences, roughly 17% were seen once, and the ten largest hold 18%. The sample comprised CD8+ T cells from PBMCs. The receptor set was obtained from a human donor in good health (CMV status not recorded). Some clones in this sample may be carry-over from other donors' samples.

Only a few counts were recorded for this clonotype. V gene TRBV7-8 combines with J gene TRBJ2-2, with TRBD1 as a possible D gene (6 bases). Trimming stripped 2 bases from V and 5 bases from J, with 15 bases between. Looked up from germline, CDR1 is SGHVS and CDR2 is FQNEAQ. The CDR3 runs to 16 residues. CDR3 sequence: CASSLKQGVKTGELFF. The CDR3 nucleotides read TGTGCCAGCAGCTTAAAACAGGGTGTTAAGACCGGGGAGCTGTTTTTT.

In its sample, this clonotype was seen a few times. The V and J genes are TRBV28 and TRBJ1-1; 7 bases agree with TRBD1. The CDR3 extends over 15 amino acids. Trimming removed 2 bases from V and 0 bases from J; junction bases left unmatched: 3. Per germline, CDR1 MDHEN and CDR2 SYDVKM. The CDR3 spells CASSLEGQMNTEAFF. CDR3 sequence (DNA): TGTGCCAGCAGTTTAGAGGGACAGATGAACACTGAAGCTTTCTTT.